The T cell receptor beta chain described here comes from a study of immune characterization of retroperitoneal liposarcoma. CDR3 size: 14 residues. The V and J ends lost 0 bases and 8 bases respectively, with 13 bases between them. Per the germline V gene, CDR1 is MNHNS and CDR2 is SASEGT. TCRdb re-derived calls from the PCR reads in MiXCR, one entry per CDR3 protein. The table has fewer than 9,000 distinct CDR3 sequences, just under 30% seen once. V gene TRBV6-1 combines with J gene TRBJ1-2; the D is unclear. The sample taken for sequencing was blood. This TCR was recovered from a male donor with retroperitoneal liposarcoma. The CDR3 region has the DNA TGTGCCAGCAGTGAAGCAGTGGGTAAAGGAGGCTACACCTTC. Amino acids: CASSEAVGKGGYTF.